This T cell receptor (beta chain) came from a study of cytomegalovirus exposure and HLA in healthy donors. Points from the study as a whole: Later on, analysis showed that most CMV-associated TCR beta chains appeared to be HLA-restricted. Later genetic work tied a missense DCLRE1C variant to beta-chain V and J trimming.

The CDR3 covers 14 residues. The V and J ends lost 2 bases and 8 bases respectively, with 16 bases between them. Germline assignment: CDR1 SGHNT and CDR2 YYREEE (reference sequence). Remarks on this clone: The antigen is unknown.

In the PCR, 60 Vbeta and 13 Jbeta primers were used. Per the original methods: A later analysis counted approximately 88 million unique TCR beta chains, roughly 11 million shared. Profiling relied on immunoSEQ multiplex PCR, and the TCRdb table lists in-frame clones only, not all of them. Clone size and V and J calls were adopted from that table, with D and trimming inferred from the DNA. The table lists approximately 210,000 clones, 77% of them singletons. The material sequenced was PBMCs. This TCR was sampled from a woman in her twenties or thirties in good health and CMV-seropositive. The chain combines TRBV5-4 with TRBJ1-2; a possible D gene is TRBD1 (6 bases). DNA for the CDR3: TGTGCCAGCAGCTTCAGGGGTGCCCAGGGAGGCTACACCTTC. As protein: CASSFRGAQGGYTF.